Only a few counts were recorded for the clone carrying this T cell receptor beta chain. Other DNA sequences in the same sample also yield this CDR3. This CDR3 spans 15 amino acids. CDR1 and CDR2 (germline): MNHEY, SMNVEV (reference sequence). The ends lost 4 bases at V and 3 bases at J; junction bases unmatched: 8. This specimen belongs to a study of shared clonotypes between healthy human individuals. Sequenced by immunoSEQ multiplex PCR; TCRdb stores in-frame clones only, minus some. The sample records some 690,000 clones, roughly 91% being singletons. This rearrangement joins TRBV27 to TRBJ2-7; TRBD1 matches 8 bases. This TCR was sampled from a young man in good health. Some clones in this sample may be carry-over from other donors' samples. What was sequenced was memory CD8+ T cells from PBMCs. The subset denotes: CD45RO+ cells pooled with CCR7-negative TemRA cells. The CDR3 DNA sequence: TGTGCCAGCAGTTCGCCCGGACAGGGTTTCTACGAGCAGTACTTC. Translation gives CASSSPGQGFYEQYF.